Each of the 25 T cell receptor beta chains below was sequenced from the same sample in a study of OX40 agonist ivuxolimab in advanced cancers. Only in-frame clones appear in the TCRdb table, and some are missing; sequencing was by immunoSEQ multiplex PCR. Of roughly 70,000 clones listed, roughly 87% are singletons. The material was CD4+ or CD8+ T cells sorted from blood, obtained in a trial of the OX40 agonist ivuxolimab. All receptors come from an adult with an advanced solid tumor such as melanoma, head and neck, liver or kidney cancer.

The chain uses TRBV18 and TRBJ1-5; 9 nucleotides line up with TRBD1. From germline, CDR1 is KGHSH and CDR2 LQKENI. V shed 3 bases and J 6 bases; nucleotides not matched to a gene: 6. This CDR3 contains 15 residues. As DNA, the CDR3 is TGTGCCAGCTCACCCGGACAGGGGCGGTCTCAGCCCCAGCATTTT. Amino acid sequence: CASSPGQGRSQPQHF.

The chain recombines TRBV6-5 with TRBJ1-4, with D hard to call. Trimming stripped 2 bases from V and 6 bases from J, with 10 bases between. Germline assignment: CDR1 MNHEY and CDR2 SVGAGI. CDR3 length equals 14 residues. The CDR3 reads CASSYVYKDEKLFF. The CDR3 nucleotides read TGTGCCAGCAGTTACGTCTACAAGGATGAAAAACTGTTTTTT.

The chain joins TRBV4-2 to TRBJ1-6; D remains ambiguous. This CDR3 region has 15 residues. Trimming cost V 5 bases and J 10 bases, with 18 bases left between them. CDR1 is LGHNA and CDR2 is YNFKEQ in the germline V gene. The CDR3 nucleotides are TGTGCCAGCAGCTTGGGAGGCGCCGTACCGTCACCCCTCCACTTT. It encodes CASSLGGAVPSPLHF.

V usage is TRBV11-1 and J usage is TRBJ2-1; D may be TRBD2 (5 bases). The V end lost 5 bases, the J end lost 6 bases, and 8 bases lay between the germline ends. The germline V gene encodes CDR1 SGHAT and CDR2 FQDESV (reference sequence). CDR3 length equals 12 residues. CDR3 sequence (DNA): TGTGCCAGCAGCCCCGGGGTCAATGAGCAGTTCTTC. Residues: CASSPGVNEQFF. Complete variable domain (other parts from reference TRBV11-1 and TRBJ2-1): EAEVAQSPRYKITEKSQAVAFWCDPISGHATLYWYRQILGQGPELLVQFQDESVVDDSQLPKDRFSAERLKGVDSTLKIQPAELGDSAMYLCASSPGVNEQFFGPGTRLTVL.

Notes on this clone: The same CDR3 is also encoded by other DNA sequences in this sample. This rearrangement joins TRBV18 to TRBJ2-7, with unresolved D. Germline V gene data show CDR1 as KGHSH and CDR2 as LQKENI. Between the trimmed V and J ends, which lost 2 bases and 3 bases, there was a span of 8 bases. CDR3 length: 13 residues. CDR3 sequence (DNA): TGTGCCAGCTCACCAAACCCTGGCTACGAGCAGTACTTC. It codes for CASSPNPGYEQYF.

The chain joins TRBV5-4 to TRBJ2-5, with TRBD1 matching 8 bases. Germline V gene sequence: CDR1 SGHNT, CDR2 YYREEE (reference sequence). Trimming took 0 bases from V and 1 from J; bases not matched to a gene: 2. The CDR3 has 15 amino acids. The CDR3 coding sequence is TGTGCCAGCAGCTTGGACGGACAGGGCCAAGAGACCCAGTACTTC. This translates into CASSLDGQGQETQYF.

This chain links TRBV27 with TRBJ2-5; D is unresolved. CDR1 is MNHEY and CDR2 is SMNVEV in the germline V gene (reference sequence). Between the trimmed V and J ends, which lost 3 bases and 5 bases, there was a span of 13 bases. This CDR3 is 14 amino acids long. CDR3 nucleotide sequence: TGTGCCAGCAGTTTTAACGTACACGGGGAGACCCAGTACTTC. As protein: CASSFNVHGETQYF.

The genes are TRBV7-3 and TRBJ1-1; no definite D call. Trimming pared 4 bases from V and 4 bases from J, leaving 13 bases between. Germline CDR1 reads SGHTA; CDR2 reads FQGTGA. This CDR3 has 14 residues. The CDR3 DNA sequence: TGTGCCAGCAGCTCGAGTAAAAGTGCCACTGAAGCTTTCTTT. Translated: CASSSSKSATEAFF.

The genes are TRBV5-6 and TRBJ1-4; D uncertain. V lost 4 bases and J lost 5, with 6 bases in between. The CDR3 has 12 residues. Germline V gene sequence: CDR1 SGHDT, CDR2 YYEEEE. CDR3 DNA sequence: TGTGCCAGCAGCCAAACCAATGAAAAACTGTTTTTT. The encoded protein is CASSQTNEKLFF.

The rearrangement uses TRBV7-9 and TRBJ2-7; tentative D call: TRBD2 (5 bases). The CDR3 is 15 amino acids. CDR1 SEHNR and CDR2 FQNEAQ come from the germline V gene (reference sequence). V was pared by 5 bases and J by 3 bases, with 17 bases between. This CDR3 is CASSRNGDIGYEQYF. The CDR3 DNA reads TGTGCCAGCAGCCGAAACGGGGATATCGGCTACGAGCAGTACTTC.

The CDR3 spells CASSRVRGPRNSPLHF. As DNA, the CDR3 is TGTGCCAGCAGCCGTGTCCGGGGCCCAAGGAATTCACCCCTCCACTTT. V gene TRBV7-2 combines with J gene TRBJ1-6; weak D call: TRBD1 (5 bases). The CDR3 has 16 residues. V was trimmed by 5 bases and J by 7 bases, leaving 18 bases between them. Germline CDR1 SGHTA, CDR2 FQGNSA.

The V gene is TRBV19, the J gene TRBJ1-6; TRBD1 might be the D (6 bases). V lost 3 bases and J 8 bases, leaving 14 bases between the germline ends. The germline V gene encodes CDR1 LNHDA and CDR2 SQIVND (reference sequence). This CDR3 comprises 15 residues. The DNA of the CDR3 is TGTGCCAGTAGTATCGGACAGACGGTTGATTCACCCCTCCACTTT. It encodes CASSIGQTVDSPLHF.

The rearrangement links TRBV9 to TRBJ2-3; TRBD2 might be the D (7 bases). The CDR3 extends over 16 amino acids. Germline CDR1 and CDR2: SGDLS and YYNGEE. V was pared by 0 bases and J by 3 bases, with 14 bases between. Written as DNA, the CDR3 is TGTGCCAGCAGCGTAGGCTTCGCGGGGGCAACAGATACGCAGTATTTT. Its translation: CASSVGFAGATDTQYF.

The V and J genes are TRBV7-3 and TRBJ2-1, with D unresolved. The germline CDR1 and CDR2 sequences are SGHTA and FQGTGA. CDR3 length: 13 amino acids. Trimming removed 6 bases from V and 12 bases from J, with 18 bases in between. CDR3 nucleotide sequence: TGTGCCAGCAGGAACCCCCTAGTAGGTGGGCAGTTCTTC. Its protein is CASRNPLVGGQFF.

The chain couples TRBV5-1 to TRBJ1-3; D unresolved. Trimming removed 0 bases at V and 2 bases at J, with 9 bases between. CDR1 is SGHRS and CDR2 is YFSETQ in the germline V gene. The CDR3 totals 15 residues. In DNA form, the CDR3 reads TGCGCCAGCAGCTTGGAGGGTGGGACTGGAAACACCATATATTTT. Amino acid sequence: CASSLEGGTGNTIYF. The full variable domain, its missing parts supplied by reference TRBV5-1 and TRBJ1-3, is KAGVTQTPRYLIKTRGQQVTLSCSPISGHRSVSWYQQTPGQGLQFLFEYFSETQRNKGNFPGRFSGRQFSNSRSEMNVSTLELGDSALYLCASSLEGGTGNTIYFGEGSWLTVV.

The chain combines TRBV25-1 with TRBJ1-1; the match to TRBD1 covers 9 bases. CDR1 is MGHDK and CDR2 is SYGVNS in the germline V gene. This CDR3 spans 15 amino acids. With 3 bases clipped from V and 11 bases from J, the junction kept 13 bases outside the gene matches. The CDR3 region has the DNA TGTGCCAGCAGTGAGTCTTCGACCGGGACAGGGCGCGCTTTCTTT. Translating gives CASSESSTGTGRAFF.

This clone was detected only once. J is TRBJ2-7 and V is TRBV11-2; D ambiguous. Trimming pared 2 bases from V and 3 bases from J, leaving 11 bases between. There are 14 residues in the CDR3. In germline, CDR1 is SGHAT, CDR2 FQNNGV. The CDR3 here is CASSLRNLNYEQYF. DNA for the CDR3: TGTGCCAGCAGCTTAAGAAACCTAAACTACGAGCAGTACTTC.

This chain joins TRBV6-4 and TRBJ2-1; D may be TRBD1 (5 bases). The V gene's germline CDR1 is MRHNA and CDR2 SNTAGT. CDR3 size: 15 residues. V lost 5 bases and J lost 5, with 16 bases in between. The CDR3 DNA reads TGTGCCAGCAGTACAGGAAGACTGGGAAACAATGAGCAGTTCTTC. Protein sequence: CASSTGRLGNNEQFF.

The chain links TRBV5-8 to TRBJ1-4; 9 nucleotides align to TRBD1. The CDR3 has 15 residues. The germline V gene encodes CDR1 SGHTS and CDR2 YDEGEE. V shed 0 bases, J shed 8 bases, and the junction held 5 bases outside the gene matches. This CDR3 is CASSLAGTGREKLFF. For the CDR3, the DNA is TGTGCCAGCAGCTTGGCGGGGACAGGGAGAGAAAAACTGTTTTTT.

J is TRBJ2-1 and V is TRBV5-1, with a tentative D call TRBD2 (5 bases). This CDR3 contains 15 residues. Per germline, CDR1 SGHRS and CDR2 YFSETQ. V dropped 4 bases and J dropped 2 bases, with 13 bases sitting between them. The CDR3 bases are TGCGCCAGCAGCACGGACGTTAGCGCCTACAATGAGCAGTTCTTC. Protein: CASSTDVSAYNEQFF.

This rearrangement joins TRBV18 to TRBJ2-7; D may be TRBD1 (6 bases). The CDR3 length is 14 residues. The V and J ends lost 4 bases and 2 bases respectively, with 12 bases between them. Germline loops: CDR1 KGHSH, CDR2 LQKENI. The CDR3 DNA is TGTGCCAGCTCACAACAGGACAGAACCTACGAGCAGTACTTC. The encoded protein is CASSQQDRTYEQYF.

This chain joins TRBV4-1 and TRBJ1-6, with a weak D call TRBD1 (5 bases). Germline V gene sequence: CDR1 MGHRA, CDR2 YSYEKL. This CDR3 has 17 amino acids. V lost 1 base to trimming and J lost 1 base, with 11 bases between them. The CDR3 DNA is TGCGCCAGCAGCCAAGCTCCAGGGAAGTCCTATAATTCACCCCTCCACTTT. Protein sequence: CASSQAPGKSYNSPLHF.

The CDR3 sequence is CASLTGGTPLHF. The DNA of the CDR3 is TGTGCCAGCCTCACAGGGGGTACACCCCTCCACTTT. The rearrangement joins TRBV28 to TRBJ1-6; 8 bases agree with TRBD1. In germline, CDR1 is MDHEN, CDR2 SYDVKM. The CDR3 is made up of 12 amino acids. The V and J ends lost 8 bases and 11 bases, in that order; junction bases with no gene match: 5.

This CDR3 reads CASSDGLMDYNEQFF. The CDR3 DNA follows: TGTGCCAGCAGTGATGGGTTAATGGATTACAATGAGCAGTTCTTC. The genes are TRBV2 and TRBJ2-1; unclear D gene. The germline V gene has CDR1 SNHLY and CDR2 FYNNEI. V was clipped by 3 bases and J by 4 bases, with 13 bases between them. The CDR3 extends over 15 amino acids.

This clone has just a few counts. The rearrangement uses TRBV10-1 and TRBJ2-7; 9 bases are shared with TRBD1. Germline CDR1 reads WNHNN; CDR2 reads SYGVQD (reference sequence). The CDR3 length is 9 residues. The DNA for the CDR3 is TGCGCCAGCAGTTACAGGGGGCGCGTC. It yields the protein CASSYRGRV.